This is a list of T cell receptor beta chains from one sample in a study of identical twins. TCRdb recomputed calls from the 5' RACE reads with MiXCR, one row per CDR3 protein. The sample carries about 520,000 distinct CDR3 sequences, around 20% recorded once. The sample also formed part of further work on T cells expressing NK-cell markers.

The sample consisted of CD4+ T cells sorted from blood. The receptors here all came from a woman younger than 30 in good health. Both conserved end residues are part of each CDR3. A D gene is named only where the DNA matches it firmly. Size is omitted from some rows. Given values are once, few, many or a class for expanded clones.

many,TRBV5-1,TRBJ2-1,11,-,TGCGCCAGCACCCTCGGCTCCGGTGCGTTCTTC,CASTLGSGAFF
-,TRBV5-8,TRBJ1-5,17,-,TGTGCCAGCAGCTCAATCCCCGGGGCAGCGAACACGCAGCCCCAGCATTTT,CASSSIPGAANTQPQHF
-,TRBV5-1,TRBJ1-1,11,TRBD1,TGCGCCAGCAGGGGACAGGCTGAAGCTTTCTTT,CASRGQAEAFF
-,TRBV5-5,TRBJ2-2,16,-,TGTGCCAGCAGCCCCCAGGGACGGGAGAGCACCGGGGAGCTGTTTTTT,CASSPQGRESTGELFF
-,TRBV5-1,TRBJ2-5,13,-,TGCGCCAGCAGCCCGCTAATCCAAGAGACCCAGTACTTC,CASSPLIQETQYF
few,TRBV5-1,TRBJ2-3,15,-,TGCGCCAGCAGCTTGAGTGGTTCAGGGTCCGATACGCAGTATTTT,CASSLSGSGSDTQYF
-,TRBV7-8,TRBJ2-5,14,-,TGTGCCAGCAGCCTAGAGGGGACGGGGGTGACCCAGTACTTC,CASSLEGTGVTQYF
-,TRBV12-3/TRBV12-4,TRBJ2-7,14,TRBD2,TGTGCCAGCAGTTTTTCGCGGGGGGGCTACGAGCAGTACTTC,CASSFSRGGYEQYF
few,TRBV20-1,TRBJ1-1,13,-,TGCAGTGCTAAGGAAAGCATGAACACTGAAGCTTTCTTT,CSAKESMNTEAFF
few,TRBV25-1,TRBJ2-5,14,TRBD1,TGTGCCAGCAGTAGGGACAGATTGTCAGAGACCCAGTACTTC,CASSRDRLSETQYF
few,TRBV9,TRBJ2-7,14,TRBD1,TGTGCCAGCAGCGTATCGGGACAGACATACGAGCAGTACTTC,CASSVSGQTYEQYF
-,TRBV12-3/TRBV12-4,TRBJ2-7,14,TRBD2,TGTGCCAGCAGTTGGACTAGCGGGAGCTTCGAGCAGTACTTC,CASSWTSGSFEQYF
few,TRBV20-1,TRBJ1-2,13,-,TGCAGTGCTAGAACTCTCCCCCGGTCTGGCTACACCTTC,CSARTLPRSGYTF